This TCR beta chain was identified in a study of blood T cell repertoires in COVID-19. As for the study in general: Both acute and convalescent COVID-19 samples were obtained from the United States, Italy and Spain. In each case, the material was cDNA or gDNA derived from T cells, B-cell-depleted T cells, or PBMCs.

The CDR3 has 14 residues. V was pared by 3 bases and J by 9 bases, with 8 bases of the junction left unmatched. The germline CDR1 and CDR2 sequences are MNHEY and SVGEGT. In its sample, this clone was seen once. Authors' methods: The authors estimated nucleated cell counts from reference gene primer amplification. Repertoires were generated with immunoSEQ multiplex PCR, while TCRdb's copy carries only in-frame clones and drops some. V and J calls and clone size follow that table, whereas D and trimming were derived from the DNA. The sample records over 90,000 clones, roughly 87% being singletons. This sequence was found in a man between 50 and 59 years old in a cohort sampled during active COVID-19. The rearrangement uses TRBV6-2 or TRBV6-3 and TRBJ2-1, with 7 bases aligning to TRBD2. The source material was peripheral blood. The CDR3, as DNA: TGTGCCAGCAGTTATGCTAGCGGTTTTGGTGAGCAGTTCTTC. This codes for CASSYASGFGEQFF.